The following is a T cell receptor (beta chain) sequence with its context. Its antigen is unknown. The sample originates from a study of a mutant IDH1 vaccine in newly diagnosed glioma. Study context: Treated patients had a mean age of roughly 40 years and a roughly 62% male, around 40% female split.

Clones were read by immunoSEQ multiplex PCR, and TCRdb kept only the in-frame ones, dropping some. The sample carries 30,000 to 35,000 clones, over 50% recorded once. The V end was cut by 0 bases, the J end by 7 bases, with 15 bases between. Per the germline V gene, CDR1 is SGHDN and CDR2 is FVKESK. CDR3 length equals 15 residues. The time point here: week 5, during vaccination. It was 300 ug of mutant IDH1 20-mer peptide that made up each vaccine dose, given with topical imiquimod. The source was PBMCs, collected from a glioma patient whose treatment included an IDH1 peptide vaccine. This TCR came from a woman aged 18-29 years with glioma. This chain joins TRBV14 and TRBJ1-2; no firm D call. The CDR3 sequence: CASSQDRASRGGYTF. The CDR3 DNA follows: TGTGCCAGCAGCCAAGATCGGGCCTCTCGGGGTGGCTACACCTTC.